This is a list of T cell receptor beta chains from one sample in a study of shared clonotypes between healthy human individuals. Assay used: immunoSEQ multiplex PCR; TCRdb lists only in-frame clones, some missing. In the table there are about 2.1 million clones, 90% to 95% of which are singletons. Sequenced input: naive CD8+ T cells from PBMCs. Receptors originate from a young man in good health. Some clones in this sample may be carry-over from other donors' samples. The CDR3 runs from the conserved cysteine through the conserved F or W. Each record gives: V gene, D gene, J gene, clone size, CDR3 protein, CDR3 DNA. A D gene is named only where the DNA matches it firmly. Expanded clones are given a class, and other clones once, few, many or no size at all.

>TRBV4-1|NA|TRBJ1-1|NA
CASSQAISGNTEAFF
TGCGCTAGCAGCCAAGCCATATCGGGGAACACTGAAGCTTTCTTT
>TRBV5-6|TRBD2|TRBJ2-3|NA
CASSPGLAGGADTQYF
TGTGCCAGCAGCCCGGGACTAGCGGGAGGCGCAGATACGCAGTATTTT
>TRBV9|NA|TRBJ1-5|NA
CASSEAGTSNQPQHF
TGTGCCAGCAGCGAAGCCGGGACATCAAATCAGCCCCAGCATTTT
>TRBV28|TRBD2|TRBJ2-7|NA
CASSLPSGMGSYEQYF
TGTGCCAGCAGTTTACCCAGCGGGATGGGCTCCTACGAGCAGTACTTC
>TRBV2|NA|TRBJ1-2|NA
CASSDRPWDGGYTF
TGTGCCAGCAGTGATCGGCCCTGGGATGGGGGCTACACCTTC
>TRBV11-2|TRBD2|TRBJ2-7|NA
CASSLDPKREFIYEQYF
TGTGCCAGCAGCTTAGATCCCAAGCGGGAGTTTATATACGAGCAGTACTTC
>TRBV7-9|NA|TRBJ2-7|NA
CASSGLTGSYEQYF
TGTGCCAGCAGCGGGCTGACGGGCTCCTACGAGCAGTACTTC
>TRBV29-1|NA|TRBJ2-1|NA
CSVVTGRLEQFF
TGCAGCGTTGTAACAGGCCGTCTAGAGCAGTTCTTC
>TRBV7-2|NA|TRBJ2-1|NA
CASSLRSSYNEQFF
TGTGCCAGCAGCTTAAGGAGCTCCTACAATGAGCAGTTCTTC
>TRBV25-1|TRBD1|TRBJ2-7|NA
CASSEWAGGHEQYF
TGTGCCAGCAGTGAATGGGCAGGGGGCCACGAGCAGTACTTC
>TRBV9|TRBD1|TRBJ1-3|NA
CASNPQGSGNTIYF
TGTGCCAGCAACCCACAGGGGTCGGGAAACACCATATATTTT
>TRBV7-9|TRBD2|TRBJ2-1|NA
CASRSSGSYEYNEQFF
TGTGCCAGCAGGTCTAGCGGGAGTTATGAGTACAATGAGCAGTTCTTC
>TRBV9|NA|TRBJ2-5|once
CASSVSTGYGETQYF
TGTGCCAGCAGCGTTAGTACAGGGTACGGAGAGACCCAGTACTTC
>TRBV9|NA|TRBJ2-2|NA
CASTRNTGELFF
TGTGCCAGCACCCGGAACACCGGGGAGCTGTTTTTT
>TRBV27|NA|TRBJ2-7|once
CASSLMGGSGEQYF
TGTGCCAGCAGTTTAATGGGGGGCTCGGGCGAGCAGTACTTC
>TRBV28|NA|TRBJ1-1|few
CASSFGGENTEAFF
TGTGCCAGCAGTTTCGGGGGCGAGAACACTGAAGCTTTCTTT
>TRBV19|NA|TRBJ1-1|NA
CASSYRGVTTEAFF
TGTGCCAGTAGCTACCGAGGGGTTACCACTGAAGCTTTCTTT
>TRBV27|NA|TRBJ1-2|NA
CASSLLQSNYGYTF
TGTGCCAGCAGTTTACTGCAGTCTAACTATGGCTACACCTTC
>TRBV28|NA|TRBJ1-2|NA
CASSFRGTYGYTF
TGTGCCAGCAGTTTCCGGGGTACCTATGGCTACACCTTC
>TRBV28|NA|TRBJ2-7|NA
CASSLPSSIIYEQYF
TGTGCCAGCAGTCTCCCGTCCAGCATCATCTACGAGCAGTACTTC
>TRBV4-2|TRBD1|TRBJ1-2|NA
CASSQDVTGGYGYTF
TGTGCCAGCAGCCAAGATGTGACAGGGGGCTATGGCTACACCTTC
>TRBV5-5|NA|TRBJ1-5|NA
CASSFVAVNQPQHF
TGTGCCAGCAGCTTCGTGGCAGTAAATCAGCCCCAGCATTTT
>TRBV19|NA|TRBJ2-7|NA
CASSMHLESSYEQYF
TGTGCCAGTAGCATGCATCTAGAGAGCTCCTACGAGCAGTACTTC
>TRBV10-1|NA|TRBJ2-1|NA
CASSANFNEQFF
TGCGCCAGCAGTGCTAACTTCAATGAGCAGTTCTTC
>TRBV7-9|NA|TRBJ2-7|NA
CASSPRGRDYYEQYF
TGTGCCAGCAGCCCTCGGGGTCGAGACTACTACGAGCAGTACTTC
>TRBV2|NA|TRBJ2-7|NA
CASRDSGTSYEQYF
TGTGCCAGCCGAGACAGCGGAACCTCCTACGAGCAGTACTTC
>TRBV4-3|NA|TRBJ1-4|NA
CASSSRTSTNEKLFF
TGCGCCAGCAGCTCGAGGACCTCAACTAATGAAAAACTGTTTTTT
>TRBV5-6|TRBD2|TRBJ2-1|NA
CASILAGGYNEQFF
TGTGCCAGCATCCTAGCGGGAGGGTACAATGAGCAGTTCTTC
>TRBV11-2|NA|TRBJ2-7|NA
CASSSPREQYF
TGTGCCAGCAGCTCCCCAAGGGAGCAGTACTTC
>TRBV4-3|TRBD2|TRBJ2-7|once
CASSQGTSGRAYEQYF
TGCGCCAGCAGCCAAGGGACTAGCGGGAGGGCCTACGAGCAGTACTTC
>TRBV7-9|NA|TRBJ2-3|NA
CASSLGISTDTQYF
TGTGCCAGCAGCTTAGGAATTAGCACAGATACGCAGTATTTT
>TRBV6-5|TRBD1|TRBJ2-1|NA
CASSLGTGTHNEQFF
TGTGCCAGCAGTCTCGGGACAGGAACCCACAATGAGCAGTTCTTC
>TRBV15|TRBD1|TRBJ1-2|NA
CATSPNPGQGFPYGYTF
TGTGCCACCAGCCCGAACCCGGGACAGGGATTTCCCTATGGCTACACCTTC
>TRBV5-4|TRBD2|TRBJ2-2|NA
CASSLGLAGPTGELFF
TGTGCCAGCAGCTTGGGGCTAGCGGGACCAACCGGGGAGCTGTTTTTT
>TRBV6-1|NA|TRBJ2-5|NA
CASSDPRQGWEGQETQYF
TGTGCCAGCAGTGATCCGCGCCAGGGGTGGGAAGGGCAAGAGACCCAGTACTTC
>TRBV7-8|TRBD2|TRBJ2-1|NA
CASSSAGTSVYNEQFF
TGTGCCAGCAGCTCCGCCGGGACTAGCGTATACAATGAGCAGTTCTTC
>TRBV9|NA|TRBJ2-3|NA
CASSEGDTTDTQYF
TGTGCCAGCAGCGAGGGGGATACCACAGATACGCAGTATTTT
>TRBV5-6|TRBD1|TRBJ2-1|NA
CASSSDRGLYNEQFF
TGTGCCAGCAGCTCCGACAGGGGGCTTTACAATGAGCAGTTCTTC
>TRBV9|NA|TRBJ1-2|NA
CASTPTGHANYGYTF
TGTGCCAGCACCCCAACGGGCCATGCTAACTATGGCTACACCTTC
>TRBV6-1|TRBD1|TRBJ2-3|NA
CASSEPPGQGEDTQYF
TGTGCCAGCAGTGAACCCCCAGGACAGGGCGAAGATACGCAGTATTTT
>TRBV19|TRBD1|TRBJ2-2|NA
CASSIQQGDAGELFF
TGTGCCAGTAGTATCCAACAGGGGGATGCCGGGGAGCTGTTTTTT
>TRBV5-1|TRBD1|TRBJ2-3|NA
CASSSTGYGTDTQYF
TGCGCCAGCAGCTCGACAGGGTACGGCACAGATACGCAGTATTTT
>TRBV6-6|NA|TRBJ1-4|NA
CASREDVRTNEKLFF
TGTGCCAGCAGAGAGGACGTGAGGACTAATGAAAAACTGTTTTTT
>TRBV4-3|NA|TRBJ1-1|NA
CASSQEAWGTMNTEAFF
TGCGCCAGCAGCCAAGAAGCCTGGGGAACCATGAACACTGAAGCTTTCTTT
>TRBV28|NA|TRBJ2-7|NA
CASSLRGFSYEQYF
TGTGCCAGCAGTTTACGCGGGTTCTCCTACGAGCAGTACTTC
>TRBV4-1|NA|TRBJ1-5|NA
CASSQDGGPSQPQHF
TGCGCCAGCAGCCAAGATGGGGGGCCCAGTCAGCCCCAGCATTTT
>TRBV7-3|NA|TRBJ2-1|NA
CASSLYDVGYNEQFF
TGTGCCAGCAGCTTGTACGACGTGGGCTACAATGAGCAGTTCTTC
>TRBV27|TRBD1|TRBJ1-1|NA
CASSLRQGAPTEAFF
TGTGCCAGCAGTTTACGACAGGGGGCGCCCACTGAAGCTTTCTTT
>TRBV7-9|NA|TRBJ2-7|NA
CASLRETSYEQYF
TGTGCCAGCCTACGCGAGACCTCCTACGAGCAGTACTTC
>TRBV28|NA|TRBJ1-5|NA
CASSSTYRDIGSNQPQHF
TGTGCCAGCAGTTCGACCTACCGGGACATAGGGAGCAATCAGCCCCAGCATTTT
>TRBV28|NA|TRBJ1-1|once
CASSPLNSEAFF
TGTGCCAGCAGTCCCCTCAACAGTGAAGCTTTCTTT
>TRBV6-5|NA|TRBJ2-7|NA
CASSYSVGQSAYEQYF
TGTGCCAGCAGTTACTCGGTCGGGCAGTCCGCCTACGAGCAGTACTTC
>TRBV7-6|NA|TRBJ2-1|NA
CASSFSGGTGEQFF
TGTGCCAGCAGCTTTTCAGGGGGGACCGGTGAGCAGTTCTTC
>TRBV2|NA|TRBJ2-5|NA
CASSEGQGGEGRETQYF
TGTGCCAGCAGTGAAGGACAGGGAGGTGAGGGACGAGAGACCCAGTACTTC